This entry lists 9 T cell receptor beta chains sequenced from one sample in a study of blood T cell repertoires in COVID-19. Libraries were prepared by immunoSEQ multiplex PCR; TCRdb keeps only in-frame clonotypes and omits some of them. The sample lists roughly 190,000 clones, roughly nine tenths seen once, with about 1.1% in the top ten. Sample: peripheral blood. The receptors here all came from a man aged 25 to 40 with acute or convalescent COVID-19.

The chain recombines TRBV7-8 with TRBJ1-5; TRBD1 agrees at 9 bases. Germline CDR1 SGHVS, CDR2 FQNEAQ. The CDR3 consists of 14 residues. The V segment lost 4 bases and the J segment 7 bases; nucleotides outside the gene matches: 5. CDR3 nucleotides: TGTGCCAGCAGCTGGACAGGGGTTGGGCAGCCCCAGCATTTT. Its translation: CASSWTGVGQPQHF.

The chain uses TRBV28 and TRBJ1-5; D gene unclear. The CDR3 is made up of 19 amino acids. Trimming took 5 bases from V and 0 from J, leaving 23 bases between them. The germline V gene has CDR1 MDHEN and CDR2 SYDVKM. In nucleotides, the CDR3 is TGTGCCAGCAGTCACAATCGGGGAGGGAAAGGGCTTAGCAATCAGCCCCAGCATTTT. This sequence encodes CASSHNRGGKGLSNQPQHF.

This chain links TRBV28 with TRBJ2-1; the match to TRBD2 covers 8 bases. This CDR3 comprises 15 residues. The ends lost 5 bases at V and 4 bases at J; junction bases unmatched: 7. Germline CDR1 is MDHEN and CDR2 is SYDVKM. The CDR3 DNA is TGTGCCAGCAGTGCACCGGGACTAGGGTACAATGAGCAGTTCTTC. Its translation: CASSAPGLGYNEQFF.

This clone was seen only once. The chain has TRBV9 and TRBJ1-4; D ambiguous. Per the germline V gene, CDR1 is SGDLS and CDR2 is YYNGEE. V lost 4 bases and J lost 5, with 15 bases in between. CDR3 length: 15 amino acids. The CDR3 nucleotides are TGTGCCAGCAGCCCTTCACCGCAGTCAAATGAAAAACTGTTTTTT. Its translation: CASSPSPQSNEKLFF.

This sequence joins TRBV30 and TRBJ1-4, with D perhaps matching TRBD1 (5 bases). The CDR3 extends over 13 amino acids. The germline CDR1 and CDR2 sequences are GTSNPN and SVGIG (reference sequence). V shed 3 bases and J shed 5 bases, with 10 bases lying between them. The CDR3 region is CAWSLTDNEKLFF. DNA of the CDR3: TGTGCCTGGAGCCTGACAGACAATGAAAAACTGTTTTTT. Combining the CDR3 with reference TRBV30 and TRBJ1-4 gives the whole variable domain SQTIHQWPATLVQPVGSPLSLECTVEGTSNPNLYWYRQAAGRGLQLLFYSVGIGQISSEVPQNLSASRPQDRQFILSSKKLLLSDSGFYLCAWSLTDNEKLFFGSGTQLSVL.

This chain connects TRBV11-2 to TRBJ1-3, with 9 bases matching TRBD1. Trimming cost V 5 bases and J 8 bases; bases outside gene matches: 10. Germline assignment: CDR1 SGHAT and CDR2 FQNNGV. CDR3 length: 15 residues. CDR3 sequence (DNA): TGTGCCAGCAGCCCCTGGACAGGGGATTCTTACACCATATATTTT. Residues: CASSPWTGDSYTIYF. The variable domain in full, completed from reference TRBV11-2 and TRBJ1-3, reads EAGVAQSPRYKIIEKRQSVAFWCNPISGHATLYWYQQILGQGPKLLIQFQNNGVVDDSQLPKDRFSAERLKGVDSTLKIQPAKLEDSAVYLCASSPWTGDSYTIYFGEGSWLTVV.

The chain joins TRBV5-4 to TRBJ2-7; D perhaps matches TRBD2 (5 bases). V was clipped by 2 bases and J by 7 bases, with 7 bases between them. This CDR3 has 11 residues. Germline values: CDR1 SGHNT, CDR2 YYREEE (reference sequence). CDR3 sequence reads: CASSLPGEQYF. The DNA for the CDR3 is TGTGCCAGCAGCTTACCGGGAGAGCAGTACTTC.

The chain has TRBV24-1 and TRBJ1-2; D is unresolved. The CDR3 loop spans 16 amino acids. The germline CDR1 and CDR2 sequences are KGHDR and SFDVKD. V was cut by 1 base and J by 4 bases, with 15 bases left in between. This CDR3 is CATSDFVGLGGYGYTF. CDR3 nucleotide sequence: TGTGCCACCAGTGATTTCGTTGGGCTGGGAGGCTATGGCTACACCTTC.

The rearrangement uses TRBV28 and TRBJ1-5; 11 bases map to TRBD1. Germline V gives CDR1 MDHEN, CDR2 SYDVKM. There are 17 residues in the CDR3. V lost 1 base, J lost 3 bases, and 5 bases stayed unmatched. CDR3 protein: CASSLSGTGGNNQPQHF. CDR3 in DNA: TGTGCCAGCAGTTTATCCGGGACAGGGGGGAACAATCAGCCCCAGCATTTT.